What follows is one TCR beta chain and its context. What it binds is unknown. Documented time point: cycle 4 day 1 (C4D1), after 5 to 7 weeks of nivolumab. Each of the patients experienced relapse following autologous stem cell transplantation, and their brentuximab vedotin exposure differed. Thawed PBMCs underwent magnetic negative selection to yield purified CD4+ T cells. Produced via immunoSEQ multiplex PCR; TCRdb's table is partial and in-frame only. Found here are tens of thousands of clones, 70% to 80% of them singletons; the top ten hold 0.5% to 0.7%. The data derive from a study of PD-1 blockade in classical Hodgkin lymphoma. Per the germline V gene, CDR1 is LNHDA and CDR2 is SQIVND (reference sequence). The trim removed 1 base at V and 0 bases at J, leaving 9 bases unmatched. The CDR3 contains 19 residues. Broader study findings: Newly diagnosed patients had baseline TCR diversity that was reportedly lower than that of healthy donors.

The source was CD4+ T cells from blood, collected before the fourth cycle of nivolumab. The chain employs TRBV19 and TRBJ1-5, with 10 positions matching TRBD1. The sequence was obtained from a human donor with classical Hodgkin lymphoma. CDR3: CASSIVGQGFGHSNQPQHF. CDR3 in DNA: TGTGCCAGTAGTATAGTGGGACAGGGGTTTGGGCATAGCAATCAGCCCCAGCATTTT.